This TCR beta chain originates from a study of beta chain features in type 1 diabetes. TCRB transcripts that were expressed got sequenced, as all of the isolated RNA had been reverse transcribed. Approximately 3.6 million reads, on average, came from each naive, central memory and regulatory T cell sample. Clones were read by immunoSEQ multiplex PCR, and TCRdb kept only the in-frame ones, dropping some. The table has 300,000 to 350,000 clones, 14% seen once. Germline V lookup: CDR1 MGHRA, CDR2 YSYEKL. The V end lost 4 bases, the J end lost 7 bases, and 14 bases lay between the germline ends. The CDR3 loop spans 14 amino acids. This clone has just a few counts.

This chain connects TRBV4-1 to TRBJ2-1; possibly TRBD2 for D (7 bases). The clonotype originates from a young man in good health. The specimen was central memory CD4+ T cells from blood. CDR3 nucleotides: TGCGCCAGCAGCCGGGGGGGGCTCGGGAATGAGCAGTTCTTC. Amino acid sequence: CASSRGGLGNEQFF.